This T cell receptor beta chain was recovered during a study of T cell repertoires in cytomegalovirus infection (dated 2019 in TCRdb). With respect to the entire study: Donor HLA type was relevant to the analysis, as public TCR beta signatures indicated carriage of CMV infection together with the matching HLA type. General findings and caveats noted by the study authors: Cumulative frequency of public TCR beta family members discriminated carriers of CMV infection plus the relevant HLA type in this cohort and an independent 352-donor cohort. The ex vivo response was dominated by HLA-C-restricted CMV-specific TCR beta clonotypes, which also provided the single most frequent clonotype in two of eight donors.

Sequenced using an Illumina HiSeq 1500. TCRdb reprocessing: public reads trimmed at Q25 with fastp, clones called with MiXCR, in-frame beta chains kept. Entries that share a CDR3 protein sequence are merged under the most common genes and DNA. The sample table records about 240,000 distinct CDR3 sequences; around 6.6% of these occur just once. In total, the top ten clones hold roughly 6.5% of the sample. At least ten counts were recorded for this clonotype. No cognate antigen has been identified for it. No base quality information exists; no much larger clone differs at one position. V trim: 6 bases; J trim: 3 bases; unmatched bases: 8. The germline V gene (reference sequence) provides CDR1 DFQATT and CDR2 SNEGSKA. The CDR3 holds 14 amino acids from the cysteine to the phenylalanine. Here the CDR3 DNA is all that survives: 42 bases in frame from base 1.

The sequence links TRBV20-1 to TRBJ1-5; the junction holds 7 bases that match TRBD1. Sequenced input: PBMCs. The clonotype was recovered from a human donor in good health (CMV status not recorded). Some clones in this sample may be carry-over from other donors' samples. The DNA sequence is TGCAGTGCGTTGGAGGGGACAGCCAATCAGCCCCAGCATTTT. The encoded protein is CSALEGTANQPQHF.